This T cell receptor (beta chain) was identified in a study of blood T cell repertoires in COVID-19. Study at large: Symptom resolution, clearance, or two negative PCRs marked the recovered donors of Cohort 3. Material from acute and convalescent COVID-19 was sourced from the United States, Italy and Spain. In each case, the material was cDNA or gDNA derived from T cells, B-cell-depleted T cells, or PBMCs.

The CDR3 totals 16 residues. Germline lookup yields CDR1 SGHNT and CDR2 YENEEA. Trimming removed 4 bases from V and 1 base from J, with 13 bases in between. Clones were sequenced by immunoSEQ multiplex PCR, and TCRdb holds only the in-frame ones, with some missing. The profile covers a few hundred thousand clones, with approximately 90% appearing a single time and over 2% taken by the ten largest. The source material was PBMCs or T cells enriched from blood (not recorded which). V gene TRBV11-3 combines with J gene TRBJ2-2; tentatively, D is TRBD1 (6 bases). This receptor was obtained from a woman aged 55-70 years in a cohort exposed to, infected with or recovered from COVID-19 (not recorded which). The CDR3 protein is CASSSRIRGNTGELFF. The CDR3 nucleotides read TGTGCCAGCAGCTCCCGGATCAGGGGGAACACCGGGGAGCTGTTTTTT.